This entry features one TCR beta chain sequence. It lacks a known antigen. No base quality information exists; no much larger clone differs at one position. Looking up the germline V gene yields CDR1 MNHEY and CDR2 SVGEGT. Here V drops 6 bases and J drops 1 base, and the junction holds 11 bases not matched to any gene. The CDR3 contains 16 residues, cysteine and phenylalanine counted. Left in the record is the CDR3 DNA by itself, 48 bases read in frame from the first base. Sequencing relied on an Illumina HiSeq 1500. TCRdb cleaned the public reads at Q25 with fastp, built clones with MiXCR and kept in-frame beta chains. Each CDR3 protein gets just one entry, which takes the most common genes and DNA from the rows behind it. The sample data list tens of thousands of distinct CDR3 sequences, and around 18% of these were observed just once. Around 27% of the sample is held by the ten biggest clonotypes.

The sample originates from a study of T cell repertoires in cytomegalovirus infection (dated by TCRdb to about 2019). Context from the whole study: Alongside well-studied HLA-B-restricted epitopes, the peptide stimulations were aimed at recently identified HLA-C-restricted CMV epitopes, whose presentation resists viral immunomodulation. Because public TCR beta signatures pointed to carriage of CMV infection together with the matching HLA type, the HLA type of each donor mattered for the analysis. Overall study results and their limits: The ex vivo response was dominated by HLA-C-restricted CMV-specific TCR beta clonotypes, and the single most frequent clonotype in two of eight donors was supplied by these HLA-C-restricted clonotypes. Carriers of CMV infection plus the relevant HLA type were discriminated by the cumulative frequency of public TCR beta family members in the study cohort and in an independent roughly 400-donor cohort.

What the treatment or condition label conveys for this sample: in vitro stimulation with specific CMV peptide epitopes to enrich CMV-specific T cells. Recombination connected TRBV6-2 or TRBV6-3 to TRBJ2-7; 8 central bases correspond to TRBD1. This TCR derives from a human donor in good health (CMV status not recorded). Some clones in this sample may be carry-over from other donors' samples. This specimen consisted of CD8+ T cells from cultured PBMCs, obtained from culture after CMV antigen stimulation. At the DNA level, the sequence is TGTGCCAGCAGCATCCCTGGCCGGACAGGGTCCTACGAGCAGTACTTC. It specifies CASSIPGRTGSYEQYF.